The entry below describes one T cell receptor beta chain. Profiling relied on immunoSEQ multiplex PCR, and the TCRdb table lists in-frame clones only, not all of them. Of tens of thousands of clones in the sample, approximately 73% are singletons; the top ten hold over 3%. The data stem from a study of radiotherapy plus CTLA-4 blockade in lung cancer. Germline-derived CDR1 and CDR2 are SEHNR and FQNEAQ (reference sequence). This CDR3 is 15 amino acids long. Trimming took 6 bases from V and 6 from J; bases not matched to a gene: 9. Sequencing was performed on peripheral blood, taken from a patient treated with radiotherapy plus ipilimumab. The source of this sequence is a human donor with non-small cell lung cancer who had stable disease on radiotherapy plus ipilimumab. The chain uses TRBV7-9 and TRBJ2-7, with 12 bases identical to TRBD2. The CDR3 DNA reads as TGTGCCAGCAGTTCTAGCGGGAGGGCTGATTCCGAGCAGTACTTC. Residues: CASSSSGRADSEQYF.